The next 13 T cell receptor beta chains were all read from a single sample in a study of blood T cells in healthy people across ages. For the second PCR, which ran for about 6 to 11 cycles, a sample-barcoded 5' primer and a J-beta primer mix were used. TCRdb re-derived calls from the 5' RACE reads in MiXCR, one entry per CDR3 protein. The sample records 650,000 to 1,000,000 distinct CDR3 sequences, about 42% being singletons. Sequencing input: blood. The receptors here all came from a man of 80 years or more in good health.

The chain employs TRBV20-1 and TRBJ2-1; 8 positions match TRBD2. The V gene's germline CDR1 is DFQATT and CDR2 SNEGSKA (reference sequence). V shed 3 bases, J shed 1 base, and the junction held 14 bases outside the gene matches. The CDR3 covers 18 residues. CDR3 protein: CSARSPGGFAGSYNEQFF. The CDR3 nucleotides read TGCAGTGCTAGGTCCCCGGGGGGGTTTGCCGGGTCCTACAATGAGCAGTTCTTC.

This clonotype showed up many times. The chain couples TRBV9 to TRBJ2-1; the match to TRBD2 covers 12 bases. The germline CDR1 and CDR2 sequences are SGDLS and YYNGEE. The CDR3 spans 15 residues. V trimming: 2 bases; J trimming: 5 bases; junction bases outside the gene matches: 2. The DNA of the CDR3 is TGTGCCAGCAGCGTGACTAGCGGGGGTGACAATGAGCAGTTCTTC. Its translation is CASSVTSGGDNEQFF.

This chain connects TRBV20-1 to TRBJ2-5, with 12 nucleotides matching TRBD2. The CDR3 runs 15 residues. Germline CDR1 reads DFQATT; CDR2 reads SNEGSKA (reference sequence). V dropped 5 bases and J dropped 2; count of bases not matched to a gene: 6. The DNA of the CDR3 is TGCAGTGCTTCCCCTAGCGGGGGGGCTCAAGAGACCCAGTACTTC. It encodes CSASPSGGAQETQYF.

This clonotype was detected a few times. The gene calls are TRBV28 and TRBJ2-5, with 7 bases lining up with TRBD2. Germline CDR1 is MDHEN and CDR2 is SYDVKM. The CDR3 is made up of 12 amino acids. V trimming: 10 bases; J trimming: 3 bases; junction bases outside the gene matches: 5. CDR3 nucleotide sequence: TGTGCCACCGGGACTACGAAAGAGACCCAGTACTTC. It specifies CATGTTKETQYF.

This clonotype was seen ten or more times. CDR3 DNA sequence: TGCAGTGCTAGTGGGCGCCTCCTTGGCTACAATGAGCAGTTCTTC. It is translated as CSASGRLLGYNEQFF. This chain uses TRBV20-1 with TRBJ2-1; D not resolved. From germline, CDR1 is DFQATT and CDR2 SNEGSKA (reference sequence). Trimming removed 3 bases from V and 3 bases from J, with 15 bases in between. The CDR3 length is 15 residues.

The table lists this clonotype with a few counts. V usage is TRBV20-1 and J usage is TRBJ2-1; maybe TRBD2 (6 bases). This CDR3 contains 12 residues. V was pared by 7 bases and J by 0 bases, with 7 bases between. Germline V gene lookup returns CDR1 DFQATT and CDR2 SNEGSKA (reference sequence). The CDR3 DNA is TGCAGTGTCGGGAGCTCCTACAATGAGCAGTTCTTC. Protein product: CSVGSSYNEQFF.

For this clonotype: An end of the junction differs from the germline gene, which may be a read error. The rearrangement joins TRBV7-3 to TRBJ2-1; possibly TRBD2 for D (6 bases). The germline V gene encodes CDR1 SGHTA and CDR2 FQGTGA. This CDR3 is built from 15 residues. CDR3 loop: CASSRWGEPRNGQFF. In DNA, the CDR3 is TGTGCCAGCAGCCGTTGGGGGGAGCCCCGGAATGGGCAGTTCTTC.

Many counts were recorded for this clonotype. The gene calls are TRBV7-2 and TRBJ2-5; a possible D gene is TRBD2 (6 bases). CDR3 length: 13 amino acids. The germline CDR1 and CDR2 sequences are SGHTA and FQGNSA. V was shortened by 5 bases and J by 4 bases, with 11 bases between the two germline ends. The CDR3 spells CASSVRGGETQYF. The DNA for the CDR3 is TGTGCCAGCAGCGTAAGGGGAGGAGAGACCCAGTACTTC. The whole variable domain, filled in from reference TRBV7-2 and TRBJ2-5, reads GAGVSQSPSNKVTEKGKDVELRCDPISGHTALYWYRQSLGQGLEFLIYFQGNSAPDKSGLPSDRFSAERTGGSVSTLTIQRTQQEDSAVYLCASSVRGGETQYFGPGTRLLVL.

This chain uses TRBV4-1 with TRBJ2-7; D gene unclear. The germline V gene has CDR1 MGHRA and CDR2 YSYEKL. This CDR3 spans 15 amino acids. Between the trimmed V and J ends, which lost 1 base and 4 bases, there was a span of 14 bases. The CDR3: CASSQVVDRLYEQYF. Here the CDR3 DNA reads TGCGCCAGCAGCCAAGTTGTCGACCGACTTTACGAGCAGTACTTC.

This clonotype was detected only a few times. The J gene is TRBJ2-1, the V gene TRBV7-6; D is perhaps TRBD1 (6 bases). This CDR3 has 15 residues. Germline loops: CDR1 SGHVS, CDR2 FNYEAQ. V was trimmed by 5 bases and J by 3 bases, leaving 14 bases between them. The DNA for the CDR3 is TGTGCCAGCAGCCGCGGACAGAACCGCTACAATGAGCAGTTCTTC. It yields the protein CASSRGQNRYNEQFF.

This clonotype was detected only a few times. The chain has TRBV14 and TRBJ1-2, with D perhaps matching TRBD1 (6 bases). Per germline, CDR1 SGHDN and CDR2 FVKESK. There are 12 residues in the CDR3. V was cut by 3 bases and J by 8 bases, with 10 bases left in between. The CDR3 DNA reads as TGTGCCAGCAGCCAGAACAGGGTGGGCTACACCTTC. It yields the protein CASSQNRVGYTF. Using reference TRBV14 and TRBJ1-2 for the parts outside the CDR3, the full variable domain is EAGVTQFPSHSVIEKGQTVTLRCDPISGHDNLYWYRRVMGKEIKFLLHFVKESKQDESGMPNNRFLAERTGGTYSTLKVQPAELEDSGVYFCASSQNRVGYTFGSGTRLTVV.

The chain uses TRBV6-6 and TRBJ1-1; D remains ambiguous. The CDR3 contains 14 residues. V was clipped by 2 bases and J by 0 bases, with 7 bases between them. CDR1 is MNHNY, CDR2 SVGAGI, per germline (reference sequence). The CDR3 DNA reads as TGTGCCAGCAGTTACGGGGAACTGAACACTGAAGCTTTCTTT. Amino acids: CASSYGELNTEAFF.

The rearrangement joins TRBV10-3 to TRBJ2-3; 9 positions match TRBD1. This CDR3 is built from 13 residues. Germline loops: CDR1 ENHRY, CDR2 SYGVKD. V lost 7 bases, J lost 4 bases, and 3 bases stayed unmatched. The CDR3, as DNA: TGTGCCATCACCGACAGGGGGTCAGATACGCAGTATTTT. Its protein is CAITDRGSDTQYF.